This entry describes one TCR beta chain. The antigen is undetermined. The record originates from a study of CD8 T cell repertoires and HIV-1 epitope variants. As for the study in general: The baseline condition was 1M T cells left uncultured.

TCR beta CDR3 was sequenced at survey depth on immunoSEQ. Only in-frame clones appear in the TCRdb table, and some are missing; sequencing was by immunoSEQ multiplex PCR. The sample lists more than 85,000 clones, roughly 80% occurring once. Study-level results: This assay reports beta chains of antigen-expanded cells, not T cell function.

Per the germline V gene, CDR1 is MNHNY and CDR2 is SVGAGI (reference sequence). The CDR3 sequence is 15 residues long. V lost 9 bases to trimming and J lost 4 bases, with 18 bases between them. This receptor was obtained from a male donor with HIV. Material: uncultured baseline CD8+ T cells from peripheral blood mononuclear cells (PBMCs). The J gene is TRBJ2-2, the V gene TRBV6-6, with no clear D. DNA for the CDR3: TGTGCCAGTCTCCGGAGTAGGAGTATCACCGGGGAGCTGTTTTTT. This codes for CASLRSRSITGELFF.